This record looks at one TCR beta chain sequence and its context. The data were obtained in a study of CD8 T cells in Susac syndrome. Random hexamers primed reverse transcription of about 0.45 to 1 ug RNA. Each CDR3 protein is one row after TCRdb ran MiXCR on the immunoSEQ multiplex PCR reads. The profile covers a few hundred thousand distinct CDR3 sequences, with about 91% appearing a single time and under 0.2% taken by the ten largest. Deletions cut 5 bases from V and 3 bases from J, with 14 bases between. This CDR3 region has 14 residues. CDR1 and CDR2 from the germline V gene are MDHEN and SYDVKM.

The sequencing input was CD8+ T cells from PBMCs. This chain joins TRBV28 and TRBJ2-7; tentatively, D is TRBD2 (6 bases). The sequence was obtained from a human donor with multiple sclerosis. Here the CDR3 reads CASSPRLVFYEQYF. The DNA of the CDR3 is TGTGCCAGCAGTCCACGACTAGTTTTCTACGAGCAGTACTTC. The variable domain in full, with the rest retrieved from reference TRBV28 and TRBJ2-7, is DVKVTQSSRYLVKRTGEKVFLECVQDMDHENMFWYRQDPGLGLRLIYFSYDVKMKEKGDIPEGYSVSREKKERFSLILESASTNQTSMYLCASSPRLVFYEQYFGPGTRLTVT.